A selection of T cell receptor beta chains follows, all from one sample in a study of blood T cell repertoires in COVID-19. Assay: immunoSEQ multiplex PCR; the TCRdb copy retains only in-frame clones and omits some. Seen here are roughly 350,000 clones, around nine tenths observed once, and the top ten hold roughly 3%. The sample comprised peripheral blood. These receptors all come from a woman aged 18-29 years who had recovered from COVID-19. Each CDR3 is given with its conserved first and last residue. Fields, in order: V gene, J gene, CDR3 protein.

V: TRBV29-1; J: TRBJ1-1; CDR3: CSVVVDPGYTEAFF
V: TRBV6-4; J: TRBJ1-1; CDR3: CASSFDRSTEAFF
V: TRBV5-1; J: TRBJ2-6; CDR3: CASSLGARSGANVLTF
V: TRBV4-3; J: TRBJ1-1; CDR3: CASSQVFNRVNTEAFF
V: TRBV5-4; J: TRBJ1-5; CDR3: CASSRQGPNQPQHF
V: TRBV6-5; J: TRBJ1-2; CDR3: CASSHTGADYGYTF
V: TRBV27; J: TRBJ1-5; CDR3: CASSSPGGRHQPQHF
V: TRBV6-5; J: TRBJ1-6; CDR3: CASSYSQGTNSPLHF
V: TRBV6-5; J: TRBJ1-2; CDR3: CASRSGDNYGYTF
V: TRBV18; J: TRBJ1-1; CDR3: CASSPPMNTEAFF
V: TRBV3-1/TRBV3-2; J: TRBJ1-6; CDR3: CASTSRSYNSPLHF
V: TRBV30; J: TRBJ1-2; CDR3: CAWSPTGSFGYTF
V: TRBV30; J: TRBJ1-1; CDR3: CAWIGAGGMNTEAFF
V: TRBV7-9; J: TRBJ2-1; CDR3: CASSFRGIAYNEQFF
V: TRBV19; J: TRBJ1-3; CDR3: CASSIDRSGNTIYF
V: TRBV6-1; J: TRBJ1-3; CDR3: CASSELFRGGGNTIYF
V: TRBV10-2; J: TRBJ1-2; CDR3: CASSGQGVAYGYTF
V: TRBV7-8; J: TRBJ1-1; CDR3: CASSLSLPGNTEAFF
V: TRBV2; J: TRBJ1-2; CDR3: CASRRDTYNYGYTF
V: TRBV15; J: TRBJ2-1; CDR3: CATSRESLRGGNEQFF
V: TRBV19; J: TRBJ1-1; CDR3: CASSILGGTVNTEAFF
V: TRBV5-1; J: TRBJ1-2; CDR3: CASSSGQGISGYTF
V: TRBV10-3; J: TRBJ2-1; CDR3: CAISESLGRAGGHNEQFF
V: TRBV7-9; J: TRBJ2-5; CDR3: CASSQETGAQETQYF
V: TRBV6-5; J: TRBJ2-1; CDR3: CASISSSSYNEQFF
V: TRBV11-3; J: TRBJ1-1; CDR3: CASSRIGQGTEAFF
V: TRBV6-5; J: TRBJ2-2; CDR3: CASSYSGDDRAGELFF
V: TRBV4-3; J: TRBJ2-2; CDR3: CASSPQSVGELFF
V: TRBV19; J: TRBJ2-3; CDR3: CASSIDLRGYTDTQYF
V: TRBV28; J: TRBJ1-2; CDR3: CATRQGRTNYGYTF
V: TRBV2; J: TRBJ1-6; CDR3: CASSANRDNRGSPLHF
V: TRBV7-6; J: TRBJ2-1; CDR3: CASSFLLAESYNEQFF
V: TRBV5-4; J: TRBJ2-3; CDR3: CASTRTSDPSTDTQYF
V: TRBV11-3; J: TRBJ1-1; CDR3: CASSRMGGETVNTEAFF
V: TRBV29-1; J: TRBJ2-5; CDR3: CSVALAGAQETQYF
V: TRBV6-5; J: TRBJ2-3; CDR3: CASSYAPTSDTQYF
V: TRBV10-3; J: TRBJ1-1; CDR3: CAISDVGQGAFF
V: TRBV30; J: TRBJ2-3; CDR3: CAQSTGTGGTDTQYF
V: TRBV19; J: TRBJ1-4; CDR3: CASRRGGTGSEKLFF
V: TRBV11-3; J: TRBJ2-1; CDR3: CASSLRTTYNEQFF
V: TRBV11-2; J: TRBJ1-2; CDR3: CASSFGTESNYGYTF
V: TRBV6-6; J: TRBJ1-1; CDR3: CASSYSGYTEAFF
V: TRBV21-1; J: TRBJ1-6; CDR3: CASSLRPKPYNPATLHF
V: TRBV10-3; J: TRBJ2-2; CDR3: CAIGSDRENTGELFF
V: TRBV19; J: TRBJ1-2; CDR3: CASSNRDRGSGGYTF
V: TRBV7-9; J: TRBJ2-1; CDR3: CASSPPDPPGEQFF
V: TRBV9; J: TRBJ2-2; CDR3: CASSFGLDTGELFF
V: TRBV6-6; J: TRBJ2-3; CDR3: CASSPPGQDTQYF
V: TRBV7-9; J: TRBJ2-1; CDR3: CASSLVSYRGEQFF
V: TRBV4-3; J: TRBJ1-1; CDR3: CASSQAPLRGSTEAFF
V: TRBV6-2/TRBV6-3; J: TRBJ2-3; CDR3: CASSYWKGQGILTDTQYF
V: TRBV2; J: TRBJ2-1; CDR3: CASSERLGVGLVRGRNEQFF
V: TRBV5-1; J: TRBJ2-3; CDR3: CASSLASGRVGDTQYF
V: TRBV7-2; J: TRBJ1-6; CDR3: CASRRGGWGSLNSPLHF
V: TRBV15; J: TRBJ1-4; CDR3: CATSRDRLLNEKLFF
V: TRBV19; J: TRBJ1-3; CDR3: CASSIVAGFGNTIYF
V: TRBV6-2/TRBV6-3; J: TRBJ2-5; CDR3: CASSPSQGGSQETQYF
V: TRBV3-1/TRBV3-2; J: TRBJ2-5; CDR3: CASSPSQGGLAETQYF
V: TRBV6-6; J: TRBJ1-1; CDR3: CASTVNTEAFF